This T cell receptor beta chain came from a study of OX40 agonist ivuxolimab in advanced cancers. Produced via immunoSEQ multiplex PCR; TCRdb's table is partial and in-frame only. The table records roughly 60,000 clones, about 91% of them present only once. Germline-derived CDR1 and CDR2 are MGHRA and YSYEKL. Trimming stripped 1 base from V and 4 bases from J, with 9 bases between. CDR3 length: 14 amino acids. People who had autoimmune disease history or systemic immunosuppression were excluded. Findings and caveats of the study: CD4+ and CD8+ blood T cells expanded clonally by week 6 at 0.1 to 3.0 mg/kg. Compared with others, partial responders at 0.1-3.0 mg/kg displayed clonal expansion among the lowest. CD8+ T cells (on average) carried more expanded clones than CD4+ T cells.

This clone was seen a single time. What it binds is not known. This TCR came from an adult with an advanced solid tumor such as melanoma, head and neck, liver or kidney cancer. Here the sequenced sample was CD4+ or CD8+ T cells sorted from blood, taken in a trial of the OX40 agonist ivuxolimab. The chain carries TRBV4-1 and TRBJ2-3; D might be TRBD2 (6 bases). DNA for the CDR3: TGCGCCAGCAGCCAAGTTGCGGGGTCAGATACGCAGTATTTT. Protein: CASSQVAGSDTQYF.